This TCR beta chain is drawn from a study of cytomegalovirus exposure and HLA in healthy donors. Whole-study findings and limits: Among TCR sequences, most were rare, though some public TCRs appeared in many donors. The classifier, whose performance was assessed in both the original and validation cohorts, reportedly diagnosed cytomegalovirus status with high specificity and sensitivity.

The PCR was carried out with 60 Vbeta primers and 13 Jbeta primers. As handled by the study authors: As a later analysis found, there were 70 million to 100 million unique TCR beta chains, of which roughly 11 million were shared. Profiling relied on immunoSEQ multiplex PCR, and the TCRdb table lists in-frame clones only, not all of them. The V and J calls and clone size are taken from that table; D and trimming were inferred from the DNA. The sample lists about 150,000 clones, 70% to 80% seen once, with 4% to 4.5% in the top ten. Concerning this clone itself: The antigen remains undetermined.

The receptor was isolated from a woman between 40 and 50 years old in good health and CMV-seronegative. The sequenced material came from PBMCs.

CDR3 sequence (DNA): TGCAGCGTTGCCGGGCCCAGGAGGGACACCGGGGAGCTGTTTTTT. Protein: CSVAGPRRDTGELFF. V gene TRBV29-1 combines with J gene TRBJ2-2; TRBD2 might be the D (6 bases). From germline, CDR1 is SQVTM and CDR2 ANQGSEA. V was pared by 4 bases and J by 3 bases, with 15 bases between. The CDR3 has 15 amino acids.